The present T cell receptor (beta chain) was sequenced within a study of cytomegalovirus exposure and HLA in healthy donors. Whole-study results and caveats: The tendency of first-cohort TCR clusters to co-occur in the 110 or so validation repertoires emerged from a later analysis. Among TCR sequences, most were rare, though some public TCRs appeared in many donors.

For this clone: Its antigen is unidentified.

Germline CDR1 SGHNT, CDR2 YYREEE (reference sequence). V dropped 4 bases and J dropped 7; count of bases not matched to a gene: 16. The CDR3 length is 18 residues. Sequencing used immunoSEQ multiplex PCR; TCRdb keeps in-frame clones, though not all of them. The table includes approximately 300,000 clones, around 86% detected once. The chain carries TRBV5-4 and TRBJ2-7; 14 bases line up with TRBD2. The sequenced sample was PBMCs. This clonotype was sampled from a woman in her late teens or twenties in good health and CMV-seronegative. CDR3 in DNA: TGTGCCAGCAGCAGAGGGACTAGCGGGAGAGTTGGGGTTACTGAGCAGTACTTC. This encodes CASSRGTSGRVGVTEQYF.